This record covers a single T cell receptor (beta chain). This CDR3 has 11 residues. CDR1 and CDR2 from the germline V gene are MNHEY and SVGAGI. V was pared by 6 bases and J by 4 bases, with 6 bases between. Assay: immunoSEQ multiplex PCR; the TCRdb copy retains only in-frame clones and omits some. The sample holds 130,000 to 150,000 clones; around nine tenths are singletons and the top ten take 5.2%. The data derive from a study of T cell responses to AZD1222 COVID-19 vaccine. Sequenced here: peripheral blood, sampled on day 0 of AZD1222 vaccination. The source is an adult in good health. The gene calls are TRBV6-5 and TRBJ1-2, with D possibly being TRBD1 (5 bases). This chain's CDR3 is CASRDTYGYTF. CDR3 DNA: TGTGCCAGCAGGGACACCTATGGCTACACCTTC.